A single sample is the source of the 19 T cell receptor beta chains below, sequenced in a study of identical twins. In TCRdb, the 5' RACE reads were re-called with MiXCR into one record per CDR3 protein. The sample holds some 500,000 distinct CDR3 sequences, approximately 10% seen once. This sample also appeared in a second study, on yellow fever vaccine responses in identical twins.

The material sequenced was PBMCs. These receptors were obtained from a woman aged 18-35 years in good health.

Only a few counts were recorded for this clonotype. The chain is built from TRBV4-2 and TRBJ2-7; 10 bases match TRBD2. The CDR3 runs to 19 residues. V shed 0 bases and J 0 bases; nucleotides not matched to a gene: 11. The V gene's germline CDR1 is LGHNA and CDR2 YNFKEQ. The CDR3 is CASSQDISSGRNSSYEQYF. CDR3 bases: TGTGCCAGCAGCCAAGATATCAGTAGCGGGAGGAACAGCTCCTACGAGCAGTACTTC.

This clonotype occurred many times. The chain couples TRBV4-3 to TRBJ2-1, with D perhaps TRBD2 (6 bases). V was pared by 0 bases and J by 5 bases, with 11 bases between. Germline lookup yields CDR1 LGHNA and CDR2 YSLEER. This CDR3 comprises 15 residues. CDR3 nucleotide sequence: TGCGCCAGCAGCCAAGATAGGGAGGAGGACAATGAGCAGTTCTTC. Translated, it gives CASSQDREEDNEQFF.

This clonotype showed up just a few times. The rearrangement uses TRBV20-1 and TRBJ2-3; 8 bases are a match to TRBD2. V gave up 2 bases and J gave up 3 bases; unmatched junction bases: 10. CDR3 size: 16 residues. Germline-derived CDR1 and CDR2 are DFQATT and SNEGSKA (reference sequence). The DNA of the CDR3 is TGCAGTGCTAGAAGGGAGGGTAGCGGGAAAACAGATACGCAGTATTTT. Its translation: CSARREGSGKTDTQYF.

J is TRBJ2-4 and V is TRBV4-1; tentatively, D is TRBD1 (6 bases). Trimming pared 1 base from V and 2 bases from J, leaving 12 bases between. The CDR3 has 16 amino acids. The germline V gene has CDR1 MGHRA and CDR2 YSYEKL. CDR3 in amino acids: CASSQVGRGSKNIQYF. In nucleotides, the CDR3 is TGCGCCAGCAGCCAAGTGGGCAGGGGATCCAAAAACATTCAGTACTTC.

The gene calls are TRBV3-1 and TRBJ2-2, with D unclear. Per germline, CDR1 LGHDT and CDR2 YNNKEL (reference sequence). The CDR3 sequence is 14 residues long. V lost 0 bases and J lost 9, with 11 bases in between. The CDR3 nucleotides read TGTGCCAGCAGCCAAGATCGTATCGGCCGGGAGCTGTTTTTT. It encodes CASSQDRIGRELFF.

This clonotype was detected a few times. The chain is built from TRBV2 and TRBJ2-3, with 9 bases lining up with TRBD2. CDR1 SNHLY and CDR2 FYNNEI come from the germline V gene. This CDR3 region has 16 residues. V lost 7 bases, J lost 6 bases, and 14 bases stayed unmatched. This CDR3 reads CASTLGRGRAMDTQYF. The CDR3 DNA is TGTGCCAGCACCCTGGGGCGCGGGAGGGCCATGGATACGCAGTATTTT.

The chain combines TRBV4-2 with TRBJ2-1; D gene ambiguous. The germline gives CDR1 LGHNA, CDR2 YNFKEQ. CDR3 size: 12 residues. Trimming took off 1 base at V and 7 bases at J, with 5 bases between the two ends. The CDR3 bases are TGTGCCAGCAGCCAAGGGCGGAATGAGCAGTTCTTC. This translates into CASSQGRNEQFF.

This clonotype was detected ten times or more. V gene TRBV5-1 combines with J gene TRBJ2-1; D uncertain. V lost 3 bases, J lost 7 bases, and 11 bases lay in between. Germline CDR1 reads SGHRS; CDR2 reads YFSETQ. CDR3 length equals 13 residues. CDR3 DNA sequence: TGCGCCAGCAGCTACCAAGAGAGGAATGAGCAGTTCTTC. Residues: CASSYQERNEQFF.

In this sample, this clonotype turned up many times. The chain combines TRBV29-1 with TRBJ2-3, with 8 bases lining up with TRBD2. The ends lost 4 bases at V and 0 bases at J; junction bases unmatched: 9. CDR3 length: 16 residues. CDR1 is SQVTM, CDR2 ANQGSEA, per germline. The CDR3 coding sequence is TGCAGCGTTGTCGGTCCAGCGGGAGAGAGCACAGATACGCAGTATTTT. Encoded protein: CSVVGPAGESTDTQYF.

V is TRBV4-2 and J is TRBJ2-1, with 10 bases identical to TRBD2. The germline V gene has CDR1 LGHNA and CDR2 YNFKEQ. The junction had 5 bases not matched to a gene; V was cut back by 0 bases and J by 3 bases. The CDR3 extends over 17 amino acids. The CDR3 bases are TGTGCCAGCAGCCAAGAGGTAGCGGGGGGCTTCTACAATGAGCAGTTCTTC. As protein: CASSQEVAGGFYNEQFF.

The V call is TRBV11-3, the J call TRBJ1-6; D is uncertain. The CDR3 runs to 13 residues. Trimming took off 2 bases at V and 10 bases at J, with 9 bases between the two ends. The germline V gene encodes CDR1 SGHNT and CDR2 YENEEA. The chain's CDR3 is CASSLYSDSPLHF. The CDR3 coding sequence is TGTGCCAGCAGCTTATATTCGGACTCACCCCTCCACTTT.

The gene calls are TRBV27 and TRBJ2-7, with 7 bases that match TRBD1. Germline lookup yields CDR1 MNHEY and CDR2 SMNVEV (reference sequence). CDR3 length: 15 residues. J lost 1 base, V lost 5 bases, and 8 bases had no gene match. CDR3 in DNA: TGTGCCAGCAGTCCGGCCCAGGGGGTTTCCTACGAGCAGTACTTC. Residues: CASSPAQGVSYEQYF.

This chain uses TRBV12-3 or TRBV12-4 with TRBJ2-3; no clear D. The V and J ends lost 3 bases and 2 bases respectively, with 6 bases between them. This CDR3 has 13 amino acids. The CDR3 loop reads CASSFEYTDTQYF. In DNA form, the CDR3 reads TGTGCCAGCAGTTTCGAGTACACAGATACGCAGTATTTT.

V gene TRBV7-9 combines with J gene TRBJ2-5; D gene ambiguous. Between the trimmed V and J ends, which lost 0 bases and 0 bases, there was a span of 5 bases. CDR1 and CDR2 (germline): SEHNR, FQNEAQ (reference sequence). The CDR3 loop spans 14 amino acids. In nucleotides, the CDR3 is TGTGCCAGCAGCTTAGCGGCAGACCAAGAGACCCAGTACTTC. Translation gives CASSLAADQETQYF. Full variable domain (remainder filled in from reference TRBV7-9 and TRBJ2-5): DTGVSQNPRHKITKRGQNVTFRCDPISEHNRLYWYRQTLGQGPEFLTYFQNEAQLEKSRLLSDRFSAERPKGSFSTLEIQRTEQGDSAMYLCASSLAADQETQYFGPGTRLLVL.

The gene calls are TRBV12-3 or TRBV12-4 and TRBJ2-5; weak D call: TRBD2 (6 bases). This CDR3 contains 14 residues. Trimming cost V 3 bases and J 0 bases, with 8 bases left between them. The CDR3: CASSFGTYQETQYF. Written as DNA, the CDR3 is TGTGCCAGCAGTTTTGGGACTTACCAAGAGACCCAGTACTTC.

At least ten counts were recorded for this clonotype. The rearrangement uses TRBV7-2 and TRBJ2-7; possibly TRBD1 for D (6 bases). The germline CDR1 and CDR2 sequences are SGHTA and FQGNSA. V was clipped by 4 bases and J by 2 bases, with 12 bases between them. The CDR3 extends over 14 amino acids. CDR3 nucleotides: TGTGCCAGCAGCTGGAAAACAGGGCCCTACGAGCAGTACTTC. Amino acids: CASSWKTGPYEQYF.

Many counts were recorded for this clonotype. V and J are TRBV5-5 and TRBJ2-3; D may be TRBD1 or TRBD2 (5 bases each). The germline gives CDR1 SGHKS, CDR2 YYEKEE (reference sequence). V lost 0 bases and J lost 2, with 13 bases in between. CDR3 length equals 16 residues. The CDR3 here is CASSLVDRGLTDTQYF. Here the CDR3 DNA reads TGTGCCAGCAGCTTGGTAGACAGAGGGCTCACAGATACGCAGTATTTT.

The chain has TRBV6-2 or TRBV6-3 and TRBJ2-5; D remains unclear. There are 14 residues in the CDR3. The germline CDR1 and CDR2 sequences are MNHEY and SVGEGT. The ends were cut back, 2 bases at V and 1 base at J, with 8 bases in the middle. The CDR3 coding sequence is TGTGCCAGCAGTTACGCAGCTCCCCAAGAGACCCAGTACTTC. This encodes CASSYAAPQETQYF.

The chain has TRBV5-1 and TRBJ2-1; no firm D call. V was clipped by 0 bases and J by 7 bases, with 11 bases between them. This CDR3 contains 14 residues. The V gene's germline CDR1 is SGHRS and CDR2 YFSETQ. CDR3 residues: CASSLVQITNEQFF. Here the CDR3 DNA reads TGCGCCAGCAGCTTGGTCCAGATCACGAATGAGCAGTTCTTC.